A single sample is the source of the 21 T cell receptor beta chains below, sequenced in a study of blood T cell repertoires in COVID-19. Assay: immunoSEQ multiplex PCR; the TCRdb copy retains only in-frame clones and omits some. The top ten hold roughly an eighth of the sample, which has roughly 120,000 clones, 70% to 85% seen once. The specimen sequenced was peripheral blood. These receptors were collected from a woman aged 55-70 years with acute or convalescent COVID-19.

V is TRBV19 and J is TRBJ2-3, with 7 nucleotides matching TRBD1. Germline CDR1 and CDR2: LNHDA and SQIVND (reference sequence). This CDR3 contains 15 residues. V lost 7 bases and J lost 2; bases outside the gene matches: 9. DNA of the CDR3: TGTGCCAGTAATCCTCGGGACAGCACCACAGATACGCAGTATTTT. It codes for CASNPRDSTTDTQYF.

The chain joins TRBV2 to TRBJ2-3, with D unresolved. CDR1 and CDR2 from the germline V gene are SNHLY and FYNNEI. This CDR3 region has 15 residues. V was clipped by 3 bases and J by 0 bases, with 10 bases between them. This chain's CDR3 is CASSERHVSTDTQYF. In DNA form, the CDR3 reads TGTGCCAGCAGTGAGCGGCATGTTAGCACAGATACGCAGTATTTT.

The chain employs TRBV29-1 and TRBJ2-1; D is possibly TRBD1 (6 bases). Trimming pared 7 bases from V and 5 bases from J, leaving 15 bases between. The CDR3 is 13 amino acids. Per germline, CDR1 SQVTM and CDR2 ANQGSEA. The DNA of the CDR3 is TGCAGCGCCCAGGGGAGAGGGAACAATGAGCAGTTCTTC. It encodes CSAQGRGNNEQFF.

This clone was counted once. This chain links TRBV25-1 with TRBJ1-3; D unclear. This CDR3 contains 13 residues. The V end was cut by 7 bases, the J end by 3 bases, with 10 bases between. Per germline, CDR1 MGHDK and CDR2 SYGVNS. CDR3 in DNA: TGTGCCAGCAAAACTCGGGTTGGAAACACCATATATTTT. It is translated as CASKTRVGNTIYF. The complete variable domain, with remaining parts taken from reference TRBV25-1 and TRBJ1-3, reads EADIYQTPRYLVIGTGKKITLECSQTMGHDKMYWYQQDPGMELHLIHYSYGVNSTEKGDLSSESTVSRIRTEHFPLTLESARPSHTSQYLCASKTRVGNTIYFGEGSWLTVV.

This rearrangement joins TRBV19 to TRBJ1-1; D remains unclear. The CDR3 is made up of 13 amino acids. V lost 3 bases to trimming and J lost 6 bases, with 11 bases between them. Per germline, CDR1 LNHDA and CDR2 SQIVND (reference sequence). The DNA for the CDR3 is TGTGCCAGTAGTATCGGCCCTCGGGCTGAAGCTTTCTTT. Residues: CASSIGPRAEAFF.

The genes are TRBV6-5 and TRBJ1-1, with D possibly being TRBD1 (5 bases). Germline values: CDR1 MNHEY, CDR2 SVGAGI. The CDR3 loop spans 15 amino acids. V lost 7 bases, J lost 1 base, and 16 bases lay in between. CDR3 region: CASIGVDSKNTEAFF. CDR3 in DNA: TGTGCCAGCATTGGGGTCGACAGCAAGAACACTGAAGCTTTCTTT.

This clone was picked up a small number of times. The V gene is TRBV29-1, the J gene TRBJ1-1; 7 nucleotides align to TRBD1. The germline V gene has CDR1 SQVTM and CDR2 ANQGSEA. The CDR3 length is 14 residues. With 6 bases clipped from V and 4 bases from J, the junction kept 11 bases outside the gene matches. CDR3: CSVLRGQGSTEAFF. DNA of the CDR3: TGCAGCGTCCTAAGGGGGCAGGGGAGCACTGAAGCTTTCTTT. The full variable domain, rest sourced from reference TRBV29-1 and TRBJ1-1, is SAVISQKPSRDICQRGTSLTIQCQVDSQVTMMFWYRQQPGQSLTLIATANQGSEATYESGFVIDKFPISRPNLTFSTLTVSNMSPEDSSIYLCSVLRGQGSTEAFFGQGTRLTVV.

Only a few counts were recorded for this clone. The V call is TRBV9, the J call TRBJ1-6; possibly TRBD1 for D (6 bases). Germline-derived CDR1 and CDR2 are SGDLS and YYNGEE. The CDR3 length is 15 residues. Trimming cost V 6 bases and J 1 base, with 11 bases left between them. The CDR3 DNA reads TGTGCCAGCAACCCACAGGGATCCTATAATTCACCCCTCCACTTT. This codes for CASNPQGSYNSPLHF.

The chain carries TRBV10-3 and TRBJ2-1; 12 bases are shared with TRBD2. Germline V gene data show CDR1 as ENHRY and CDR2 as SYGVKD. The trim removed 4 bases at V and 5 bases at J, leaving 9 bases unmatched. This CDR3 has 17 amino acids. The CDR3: CAISGTTSGGINNEQFF. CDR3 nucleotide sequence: TGTGCCATCAGTGGAACAACTAGCGGGGGGATTAACAATGAGCAGTTCTTC.

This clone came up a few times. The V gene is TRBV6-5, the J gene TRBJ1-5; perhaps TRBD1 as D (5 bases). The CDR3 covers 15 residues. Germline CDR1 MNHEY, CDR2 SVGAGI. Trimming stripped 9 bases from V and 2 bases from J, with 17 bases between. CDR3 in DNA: TGTGCCAGTACCCCAGGCGGGACGGGCAATCAGCCCCAGCATTTT. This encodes CASTPGGTGNQPQHF.

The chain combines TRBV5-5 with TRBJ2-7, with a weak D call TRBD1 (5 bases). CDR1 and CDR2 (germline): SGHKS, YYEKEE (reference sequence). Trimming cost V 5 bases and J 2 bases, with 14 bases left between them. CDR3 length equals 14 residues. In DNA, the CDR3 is TGTGCCAGCAGTATGGGGATAGGGGCCTACGAGCAGTACGTC. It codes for CASSMGIGAYEQYV.

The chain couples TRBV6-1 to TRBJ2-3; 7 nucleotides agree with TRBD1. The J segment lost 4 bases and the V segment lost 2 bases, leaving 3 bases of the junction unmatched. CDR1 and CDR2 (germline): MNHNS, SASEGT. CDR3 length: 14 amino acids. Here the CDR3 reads CASSEKGAADTQYF. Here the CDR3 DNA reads TGTGCCAGCAGTGAAAAGGGGGCGGCAGATACGCAGTATTTT.

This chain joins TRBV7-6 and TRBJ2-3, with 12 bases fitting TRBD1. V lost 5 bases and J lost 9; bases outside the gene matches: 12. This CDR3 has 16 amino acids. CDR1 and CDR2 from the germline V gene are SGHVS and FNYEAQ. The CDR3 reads CASSNAGTGGSRTQYF. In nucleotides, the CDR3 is TGTGCCAGCAGCAACGCCGGGACAGGGGGCAGTAGGACGCAGTATTTT. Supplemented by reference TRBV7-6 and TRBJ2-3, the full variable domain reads GAGVSQSPRYKVTKRGQDVALRCDPISGHVSLYWYRQALGQGPEFLTYFNYEAQQDKSGLPNDRFSAERPEGSISTLTIQRTEQRDSAMYRCASSNAGTGGSRTQYFGPGTRLTVL.

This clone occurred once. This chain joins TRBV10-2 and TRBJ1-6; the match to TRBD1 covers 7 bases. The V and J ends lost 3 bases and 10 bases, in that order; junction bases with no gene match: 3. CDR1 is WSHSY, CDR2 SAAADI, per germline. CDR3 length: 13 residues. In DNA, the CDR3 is TGCGCCAGCAGTGAACAGGGGAAATCACCCCTCCACTTT. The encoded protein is CASSEQGKSPLHF.

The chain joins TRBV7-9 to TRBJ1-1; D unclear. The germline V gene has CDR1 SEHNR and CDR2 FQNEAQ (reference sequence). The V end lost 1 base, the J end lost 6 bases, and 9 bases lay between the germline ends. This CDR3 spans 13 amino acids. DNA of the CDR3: TGTGCCAGCAGCTTAGTTAACGCGGCTGAAGCTTTCTTT. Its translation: CASSLVNAAEAFF.

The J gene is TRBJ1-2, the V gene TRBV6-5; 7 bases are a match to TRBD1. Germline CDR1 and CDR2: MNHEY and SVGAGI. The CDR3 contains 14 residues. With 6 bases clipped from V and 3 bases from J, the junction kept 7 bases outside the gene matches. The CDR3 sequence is CASRPGDRDYGYTF. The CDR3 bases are TGTGCCAGCAGACCCGGGGACAGAGACTATGGCTACACCTTC.

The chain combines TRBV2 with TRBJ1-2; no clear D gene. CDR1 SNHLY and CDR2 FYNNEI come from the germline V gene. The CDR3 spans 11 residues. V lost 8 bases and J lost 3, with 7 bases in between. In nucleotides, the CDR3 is TGTGCCAGCCCAGGTTACTATGGCTACACCTTC. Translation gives CASPGYYGYTF.

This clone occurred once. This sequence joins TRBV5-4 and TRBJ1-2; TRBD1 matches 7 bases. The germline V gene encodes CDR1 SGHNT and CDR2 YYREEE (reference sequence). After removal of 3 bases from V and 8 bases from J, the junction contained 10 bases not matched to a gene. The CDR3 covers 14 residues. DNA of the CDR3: TGTGCCAGCAGCTGGAACAGGGGACCTCTGGGCTACACCTTC. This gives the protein CASSWNRGPLGYTF.

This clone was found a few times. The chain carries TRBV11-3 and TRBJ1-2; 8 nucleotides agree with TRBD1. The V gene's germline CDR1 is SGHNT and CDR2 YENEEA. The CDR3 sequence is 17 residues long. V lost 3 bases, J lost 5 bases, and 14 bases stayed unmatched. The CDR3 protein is CASSFTYPTGGFYGYTF. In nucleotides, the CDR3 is TGTGCCAGCAGCTTCACGTACCCAACAGGGGGGTTTTATGGCTACACCTTC.

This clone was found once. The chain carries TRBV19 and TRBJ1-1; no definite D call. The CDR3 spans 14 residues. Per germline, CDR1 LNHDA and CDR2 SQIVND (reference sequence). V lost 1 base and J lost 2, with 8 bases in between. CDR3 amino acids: CASSIVTGNTEAFF. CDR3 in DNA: TGTGCCAGTAGTATAGTCACGGGTAACACTGAAGCTTTCTTT.

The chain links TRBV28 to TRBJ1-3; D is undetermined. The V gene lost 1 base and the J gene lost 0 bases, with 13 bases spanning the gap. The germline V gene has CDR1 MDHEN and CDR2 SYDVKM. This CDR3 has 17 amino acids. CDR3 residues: CASSLSGSQHSGNTIYF. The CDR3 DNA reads TGTGCCAGCAGTTTATCCGGGAGCCAGCACTCTGGAAACACCATATATTTT.